A few counts support the clone carrying this T cell receptor (delta chain). The antigen is unknown. Bulk repertoires came from Vgamma9/Vdelta2+ or Vdelta2-negative gammadelta T cells flow-sorted from PBMC. TRG and TRD sequences were obtained from every sorted gammadelta sample. TCRdb re-processed the multiplex PCR reads using CATT. The table shows more than 45,000 delta-chain clones, with approximately 1.5% occurring only once. In germline, CDR1 is GEAIGNYY, CDR2 EKD. V lost 3 bases and J lost 0; bases outside the gene matches: 5. The CDR3 contains 16 residues. The sample belongs to a study of γδ T cells in repeated Plasmodium falciparum infection. Study-level results: Repeated controlled infections reportedly drove waves of new clonotype selection in Vdelta2-negative, mostly Vdelta1+, gammadelta repertoires.

The sequencing sample was made of gamma-delta T cells from blood. The chain combines TRDV2 with TRDJ1; TRDD3 matches 11 bases. This TCR was recovered from a pool of human donors (malaria-infected and uninfected, not separated). CDR3 nucleotide sequence: TGTGCCTGTGACGTACTGGGGGATAGGAACACCGATAAACTCATCTTT. As protein: CACDVLGDRNTDKLIF.